The rows below give T cell receptor beta chains drawn from one sample of a study of cytotoxic CD8 clonotypes in ibrutinib-treated CLL. Profiling relied on immunoSEQ multiplex PCR, and the TCRdb table lists in-frame clones only, not all of them. The repertoire has more than 12,000 clones, 50% to 55% of them found once; the top ten carry under 35%. Here the sequenced sample was PBMCs, taken at a 24-month disease-progression time point, from a patient treated with ibrutinib. These receptors came from a human donor with chronic lymphocytic leukemia. Both conserved end residues are part of each CDR3. For some rows the clone size is stated as once, few or many, or as a class when expanded; others skip it.

v_call clone_size cdr3_aa
TRBV27 few CATGIQRTDTQYF
TRBV5-6 - CASSKGDRVSGEAFF
TRBV19 few CASRAMGEQYF
TRBV15 - CATSRDRGRNQPQHF
TRBV7-9 - CASSSYTGGGQPQHF
TRBV5-4 few CASSMDRGEGEQYF
TRBV18 - CASSPTKDRSQHF
TRBV7-9 once CASRGQDSSYEQYF
TRBV9 many CASSVEVGEATDEQYF
TRBV29-1 - CSVERTESNQPQHF
TRBV4-1 - CASRGAGLIGNEQFF
TRBV4-1 - CASSQGGTVSTDTQYF
TRBV7-8 - CASSLGGSTTEAFF
TRBV11-2 few CASSQGLTGGDGYTF
TRBV29-1 - CSVETDREGQETQYF
TRBV19 - CASSIPGDGNTIYF
TRBV5-1 - CASSLFGYEQYF
TRBV7-9 few CASSLVGVPYEQYF
TRBV6-4 - CASSDSLLAGGASYNEQFF
TRBV2 - CASSVTEGRNTEAFF
TRBV2 few CASKFEGINTDTQYF
TRBV5-1 - CASSLAGLQGNEKLFF
TRBV30 medium-sized CAWSVQQGARRGWGSGYTF
TRBV7-6 - CASSPQGEGLYEQYF
TRBV7-9 - CASSEVGGSDGYTF
TRBV2 once CASSDLLPGQIIQETQYF
TRBV4-1 - CASSQVEGKLSNQPQHF
TRBV5-6 few CASLPGLAGFSTQYF
TRBV6-1 medium-sized CASRDRPYGYTF
TRBV19 - CASSPGDSYTSNQPQHF